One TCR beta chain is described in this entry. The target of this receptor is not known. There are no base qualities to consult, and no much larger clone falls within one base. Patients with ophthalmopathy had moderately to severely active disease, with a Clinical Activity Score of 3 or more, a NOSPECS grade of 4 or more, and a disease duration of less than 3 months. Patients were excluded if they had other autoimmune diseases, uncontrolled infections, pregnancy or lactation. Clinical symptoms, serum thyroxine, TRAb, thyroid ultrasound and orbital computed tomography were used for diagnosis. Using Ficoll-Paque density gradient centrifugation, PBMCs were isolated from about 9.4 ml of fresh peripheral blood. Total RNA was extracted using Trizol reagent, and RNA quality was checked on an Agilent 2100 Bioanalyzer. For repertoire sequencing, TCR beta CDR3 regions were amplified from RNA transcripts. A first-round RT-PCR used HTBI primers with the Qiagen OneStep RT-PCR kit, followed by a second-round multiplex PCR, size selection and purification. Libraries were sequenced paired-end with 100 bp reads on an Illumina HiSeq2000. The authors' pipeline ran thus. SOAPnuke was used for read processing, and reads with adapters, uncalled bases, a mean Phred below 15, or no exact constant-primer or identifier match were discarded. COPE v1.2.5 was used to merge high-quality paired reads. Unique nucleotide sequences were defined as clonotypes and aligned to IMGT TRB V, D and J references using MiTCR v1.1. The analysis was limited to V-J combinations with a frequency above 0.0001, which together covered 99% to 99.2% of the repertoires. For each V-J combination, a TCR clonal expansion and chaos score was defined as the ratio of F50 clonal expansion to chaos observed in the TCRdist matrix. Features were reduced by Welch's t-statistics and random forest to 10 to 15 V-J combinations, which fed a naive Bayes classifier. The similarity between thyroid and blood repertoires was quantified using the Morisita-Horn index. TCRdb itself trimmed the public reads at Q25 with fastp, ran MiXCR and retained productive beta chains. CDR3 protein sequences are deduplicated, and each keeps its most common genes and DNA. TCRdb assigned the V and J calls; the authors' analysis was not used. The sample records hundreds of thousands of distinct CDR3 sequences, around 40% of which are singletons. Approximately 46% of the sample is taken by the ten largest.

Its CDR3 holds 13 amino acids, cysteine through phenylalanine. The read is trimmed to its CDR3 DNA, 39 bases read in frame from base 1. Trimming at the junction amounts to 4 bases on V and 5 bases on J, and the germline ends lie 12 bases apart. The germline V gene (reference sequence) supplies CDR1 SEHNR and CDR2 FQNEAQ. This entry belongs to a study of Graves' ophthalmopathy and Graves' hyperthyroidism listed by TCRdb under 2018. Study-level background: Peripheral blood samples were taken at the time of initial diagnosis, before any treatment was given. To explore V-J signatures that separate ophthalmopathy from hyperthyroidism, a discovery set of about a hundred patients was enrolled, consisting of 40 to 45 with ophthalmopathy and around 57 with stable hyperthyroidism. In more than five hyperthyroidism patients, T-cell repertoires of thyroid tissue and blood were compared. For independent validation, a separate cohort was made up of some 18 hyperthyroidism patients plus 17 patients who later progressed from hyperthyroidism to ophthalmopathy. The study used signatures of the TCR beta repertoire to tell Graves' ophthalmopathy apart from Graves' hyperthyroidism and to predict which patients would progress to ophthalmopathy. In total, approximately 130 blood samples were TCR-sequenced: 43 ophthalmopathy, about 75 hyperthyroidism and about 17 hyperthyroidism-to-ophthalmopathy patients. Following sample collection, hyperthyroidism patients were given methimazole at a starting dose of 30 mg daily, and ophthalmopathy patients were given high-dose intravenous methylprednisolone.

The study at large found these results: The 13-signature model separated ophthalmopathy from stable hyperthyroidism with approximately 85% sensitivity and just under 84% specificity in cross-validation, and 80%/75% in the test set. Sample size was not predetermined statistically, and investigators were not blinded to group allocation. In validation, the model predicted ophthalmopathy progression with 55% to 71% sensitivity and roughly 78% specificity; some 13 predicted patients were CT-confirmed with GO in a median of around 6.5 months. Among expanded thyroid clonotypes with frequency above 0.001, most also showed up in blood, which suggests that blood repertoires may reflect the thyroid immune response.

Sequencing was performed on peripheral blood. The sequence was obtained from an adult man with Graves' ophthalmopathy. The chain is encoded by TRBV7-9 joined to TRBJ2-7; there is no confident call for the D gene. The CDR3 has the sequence CASSYTVAHEQYF. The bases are TGTGCCAGCAGCTATACAGTTGCCCACGAGCAGTACTTC.